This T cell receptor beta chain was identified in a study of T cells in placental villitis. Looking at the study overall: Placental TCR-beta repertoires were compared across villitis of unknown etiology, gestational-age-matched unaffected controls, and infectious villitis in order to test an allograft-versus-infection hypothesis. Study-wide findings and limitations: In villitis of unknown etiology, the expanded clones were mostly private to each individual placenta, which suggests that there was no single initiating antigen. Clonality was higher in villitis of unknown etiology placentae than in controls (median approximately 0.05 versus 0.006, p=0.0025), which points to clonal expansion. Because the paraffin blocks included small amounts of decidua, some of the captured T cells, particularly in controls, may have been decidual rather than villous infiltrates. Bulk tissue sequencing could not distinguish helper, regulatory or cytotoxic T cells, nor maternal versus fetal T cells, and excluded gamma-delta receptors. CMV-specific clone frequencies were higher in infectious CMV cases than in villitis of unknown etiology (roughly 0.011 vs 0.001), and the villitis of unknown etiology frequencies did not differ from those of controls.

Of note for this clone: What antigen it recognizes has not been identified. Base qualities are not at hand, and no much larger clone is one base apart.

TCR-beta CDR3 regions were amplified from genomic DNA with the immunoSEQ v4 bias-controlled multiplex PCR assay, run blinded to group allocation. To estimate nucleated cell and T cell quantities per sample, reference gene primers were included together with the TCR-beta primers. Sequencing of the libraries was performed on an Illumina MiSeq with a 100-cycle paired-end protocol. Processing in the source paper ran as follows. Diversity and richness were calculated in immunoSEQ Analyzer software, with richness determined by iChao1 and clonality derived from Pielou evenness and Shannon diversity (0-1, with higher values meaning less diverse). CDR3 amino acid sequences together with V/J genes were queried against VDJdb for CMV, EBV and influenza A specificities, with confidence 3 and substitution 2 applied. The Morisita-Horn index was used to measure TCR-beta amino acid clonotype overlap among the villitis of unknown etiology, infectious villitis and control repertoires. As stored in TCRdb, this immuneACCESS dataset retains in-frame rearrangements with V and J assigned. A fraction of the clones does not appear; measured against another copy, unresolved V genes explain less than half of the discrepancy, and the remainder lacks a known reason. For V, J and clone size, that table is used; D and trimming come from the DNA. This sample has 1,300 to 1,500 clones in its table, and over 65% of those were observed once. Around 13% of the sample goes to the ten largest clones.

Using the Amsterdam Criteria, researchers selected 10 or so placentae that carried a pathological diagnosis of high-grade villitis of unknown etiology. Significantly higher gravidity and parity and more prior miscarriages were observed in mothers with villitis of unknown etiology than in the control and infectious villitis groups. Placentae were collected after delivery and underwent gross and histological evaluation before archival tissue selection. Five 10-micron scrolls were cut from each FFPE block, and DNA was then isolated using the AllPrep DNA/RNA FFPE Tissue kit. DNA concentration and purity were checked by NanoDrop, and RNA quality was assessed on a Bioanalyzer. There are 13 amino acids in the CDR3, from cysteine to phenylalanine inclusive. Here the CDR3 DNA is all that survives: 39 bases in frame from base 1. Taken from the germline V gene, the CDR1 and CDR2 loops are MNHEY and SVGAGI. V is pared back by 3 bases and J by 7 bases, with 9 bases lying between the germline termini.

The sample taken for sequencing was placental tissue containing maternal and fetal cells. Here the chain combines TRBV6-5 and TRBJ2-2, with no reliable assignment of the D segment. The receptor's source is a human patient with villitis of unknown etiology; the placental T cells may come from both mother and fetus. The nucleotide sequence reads TGTGCCAGCAGTTATGAAGTGGACGGGGAGCTGTTTTTT. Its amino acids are CASSYEVDGELFF.